This entry is about one T cell receptor (beta chain). Its antigen is not identified. CDR1 and CDR2 from the germline V gene are MDHEN and SYDVKM. V was trimmed by 6 bases and J by 3 bases, leaving 18 bases between them. The CDR3 runs 17 residues. The sample comes from a study of T cell responses to AZD1222 COVID-19 vaccine. The study's findings and limits: Unmutated variant regions reportedly attract nearly half of all spike-specific TCRs. Females outnumbered males among donors, who were mostly white British; clonal diversity was possibly underestimated. Rises in breadth and depth of Spike-specific TCRs came after two AZD1222 doses.

The data were produced by immunoSEQ multiplex PCR, yet TCRdb's version contains in-frame clones alone and is incomplete. The sample records some 74,000 clones, roughly 90% being singletons. The receptor was isolated from an adult who received the AZD1222 COVID-19 vaccine. The sequences come from peripheral blood, collected 28 days after the second AZD1222 dose. The chain carries TRBV28 and TRBJ2-6; perhaps TRBD1 as D (6 bases). The CDR3 DNA reads TGTGCCAGCAGCCACAGGGAGTCCCGGGGTGGGGCCAACGTCCTGACTTTC. It encodes CASSHRESRGGANVLTF.